A selection of T cell receptor beta chains follows, all from one sample in a study of CD8 T cells in ankylosing spondylitis. MiXCR was run by TCRdb on the 5' RACE reads, yielding one entry per CDR3 protein. The profile shows 250,000 to 350,000 distinct CDR3 sequences, over 15% of them singletons. Input material: blood, either unsorted or a sorted T cell fraction (not recorded which). The origin of the receptors is a male donor with ankylosing spondylitis or in good health (not recorded which). Each CDR3 is given with its conserved first and last residue. The D gene is left open where the match is weak. Some rows have no size entry. The others give once, few or many, or a class for an expanded clone.

TRBJ2-3 | 14 | . | TRBV7-6 | . | CASSLVPNRDTQYF
TRBJ2-2 | 16 | . | TRBV7-2 | . | CASSLARGAGTGELFF
TRBJ2-1 | 14 | many | TRBV10-2 | TRBD2 | CASSEPGLGGEQFF
TRBJ2-1 | 16 | few | TRBV5-1 | TRBD2 | CASSLTGTSGYNEQFF
TRBJ2-1 | 15 | . | TRBV12-3/TRBV12-4 | TRBD2 | CASSFASGPGISQFF
TRBJ2-5 | 15 | . | TRBV5-5 | . | CASSLDGSTQETQYF
TRBJ2-4 | 14 | . | TRBV4-2 | . | CASSRAMGINIQYF
TRBJ2-2 | 15 | few | TRBV5-1 | TRBD1 | CASSFDRGNTGELFF
TRBJ1-1 | 13 | few | TRBV7-9 | . | CASSLRQSYKAFF
TRBJ1-2 | 14 | few | TRBV27 | . | CASSLSPGVWGYTF
TRBJ2-3 | 16 | many | TRBV4-2 | . | CASTTRAIGATDTQYF
TRBJ2-3 | 13 | . | TRBV20-1 | TRBD2 | CSAGTSGTNTQYF
TRBJ1-5 | 13 | many | TRBV12-3/TRBV12-4 | . | CASSLNQNQPQHF
TRBJ2-5 | 13 | . | TRBV10-3 | . | CAISRESQETQYF
TRBJ1-4 | 15 | few | TRBV4-1 | . | CASSQELATNEKLFF
TRBJ2-3 | 15 | . | TRBV12-3/TRBV12-4 | TRBD2 | CVSTLGGRSSDTQYF
TRBJ2-1 | 20 | . | TRBV5-1 | TRBD2 | CASSSGTSGGELSSYNEQFF
TRBJ1-6 | 14 | . | TRBV27 | . | CASSLTALIPPLHF
TRBJ2-5 | 13 | . | TRBV12-3/TRBV12-4 | TRBD1 | CASGTGGFETQYF
TRBJ2-1 | 13 | . | TRBV6-5 | . | CASVRNFRSEQFF
TRBJ2-3 | 15 | . | TRBV20-1 | . | CSASEPGDVTDTQYF
TRBJ2-1 | 15 | few | TRBV15 | . | CATSTRRDSYNEQFF
TRBJ1-5 | 14 | . | TRBV5-8 | . | CASPGVGGRQPQHF
TRBJ2-5 | 12 | few | TRBV10-3 | . | CAIGVNQETQYF
TRBJ2-3 | 14 | . | TRBV20-1 | . | CSASGAGATDTQYF
TRBJ1-6 | 13 | few | TRBV12-3/TRBV12-4 | . | CASRDAHNSPLHF
TRBJ1-1 | 14 | many | TRBV10-3 | . | CAISEGRLNTEAFF
TRBJ2-6 | 12 | . | TRBV29-1 | TRBD2 | CSVGGVIGRLTF
TRBJ2-3 | 14 | . | TRBV5-1 | . | CASTEGGSTDTQYF
TRBJ1-6 | 18 | once | TRBV3-1 | TRBD1 | CASCQVNPGTAAASPLHF
TRBJ1-6 | 15 | few | TRBV7-3 | . | CASRPPGGLNSPLHF
TRBJ1-2 | 16 | few | TRBV24-1 | TRBD1 | CATSEPGQGNGYGYTF
TRBJ1-1 | 16 | . | TRBV28 | TRBD1 | CASSLYGTGGFTEAFF
TRBJ2-1 | 13 | . | TRBV5-4 | . | CASSFSRVNEQFF
TRBJ1-5 | 15 | . | TRBV12-3/TRBV12-4 | . | CASKIGPDLGQPQHF
TRBJ2-2 | 15 | . | TRBV5-1 | TRBD2 | CASSATSGSSGELFF
TRBJ2-5 | 14 | few | TRBV27 | . | CASSPHREQETQYF
TRBJ2-5 | 15 | few | TRBV28 | TRBD1 | CASSLRLTGGETQYF
TRBJ2-3 | 15 | few | TRBV5-1 | . | CASSLSDISTDTQYF
TRBJ2-3 | 16 | . | TRBV12-3/TRBV12-4 | . | CASSSNRDRIWAGKYF
TRBJ1-1 | 11 | many | TRBV29-1 | . | CSVAPGLEAFF
TRBJ1-6 | 16 | few | TRBV5-5 | TRBD1 | CASSFQDRGLGSPLHF
TRBJ1-4 | 15 | . | TRBV7-9 | TRBD1 | CASSPGQGEGEKLFF
TRBJ2-1 | 15 | few | TRBV30 | TRBD2 | CAWSGLADSYNEQFF
TRBJ2-2 | 18 | . | TRBV5-1 | . | CASSRLATGSPNTGELFF
TRBJ2-3 | 15 | many | TRBV12-3/TRBV12-4 | TRBD2 | CASSLVSSGTDTQYF
TRBJ2-1 | 16 | . | TRBV27 | TRBD1 | CASSLLGQVSYNAQFF
TRBJ1-4 | 13 | few | TRBV2 | . | CASSEARGGKLFF
TRBJ2-5 | 12 | few | TRBV20-1 | . | CSARGGDETQYF
TRBJ2-1 | 17 | many | TRBV5-1 | TRBD2 | CASSLAISGSLNNEQFF
TRBJ2-2 | 15 | few | TRBV5-1 | TRBD1 | CASSLQGWNTGELFF
TRBJ2-5 | 14 | few | TRBV5-1 | . | CASSGGTAGETQYF
TRBJ2-5 | 11 | many | TRBV2 | . | CASAPMETQYF
TRBJ2-1 | 12 | . | TRBV10-3 | . | CATVGRAGEQFF
TRBJ1-5 | 15 | few | TRBV5-1 | . | CASSPDSGSNQPQHF